The table lists the clone carrying this T cell receptor (beta chain) with a few counts. This sample is drawn from a study of neoadjuvant anti-PD-1 for oral cavity cancer. Some clones are missing from TCRdb's copy, which holds only in-frame ones; the method was immunoSEQ multiplex PCR. The table lists more than 6,500 clones, over 65% of them singletons. Trimming stripped 1 base from V and 1 base from J, with 13 bases between. Germline V gene data show CDR1 as SEHNR and CDR2 as FQNEAQ (reference sequence). The length of the CDR3 is 16 residues. This receptor was taken from a person aged 35-80 years with oral cavity squamous cell carcinoma. The sequences come from PBMCs, collected before nivolumab (anti-PD-1) treatment. J is TRBJ1-1 and V is TRBV7-9; the D gene is possibly TRBD1 (5 bases). The CDR3 loop is CASSLEGRGANTEAFF. As DNA, the CDR3 is TGTGCCAGCAGCTTAGAGGGACGGGGCGCGAACACTGAAGCTTTCTTT.